The 23 T cell receptor beta chains presented below share a single source sample, sequenced in a study of blood T cell repertoires in COVID-19. Profiled with immunoSEQ multiplex PCR; TCRdb holds only in-frame clones, not every one. Of around 60,000 clones in the sample, roughly 87% were seen once. The sequencing sample was made of peripheral blood. The receptors shown here come from a middle-aged man with active COVID-19.

This sequence joins TRBV18 and TRBJ2-2; TRBD1 is a possible D gene (5 bases). This CDR3 region has 15 residues. Germline CDR1 is KGHSH and CDR2 is LQKENI. V lost 2 bases to trimming and J lost 0 bases, with 7 bases between them. Here the CDR3 DNA reads TGTGCCAGCTCACCAGGGGCCGCGAACACCGGGGAGCTGTTTTTT. Its translation: CASSPGAANTGELFF.

CDR3 in DNA: TGTGCCAGAAGCCCCTCGACAGGGGGCCCGTTCTATGGCTACACCTTC. The encoded protein is CARSPSTGGPFYGYTF. This sequence joins TRBV5-3 and TRBJ1-2; 10 positions agree with TRBD1. TRBV5-3 is an ORF for which the function is uncertain. Losses at the gene ends were 4 bases for V and 4 bases for J; bases not matched to a gene: 10. The CDR3 consists of 16 residues.

The chain recombines TRBV19 with TRBJ2-7; unclear D gene. CDR3 length: 13 residues. V was cut by 5 bases and J by 5 bases, with 13 bases left in between. Germline lookup yields CDR1 LNHDA and CDR2 SQIVND (reference sequence). The CDR3 loop is CASSVGPRNEQYF. CDR3 nucleotide sequence: TGTGCCAGTAGTGTCGGTCCCAGGAACGAGCAGTACTTC.

V gene TRBV4-2 combines with J gene TRBJ1-2, with a weak D call TRBD1 (5 bases). Per the germline V gene, CDR1 is LGHNA and CDR2 is YNFKEQ. CDR3 size: 14 residues. Trimming took 4 bases from V and 2 from J, leaving 11 bases between them. CDR3 in amino acids: CASSPETENYGYTF. For the CDR3, the DNA is TGTGCCAGCAGCCCGGAGACAGAGAACTATGGCTACACCTTC.

V gene TRBV5-1 combines with J gene TRBJ2-1, with 9 positions matching TRBD2. CDR3 length: 16 amino acids. The V segment lost 4 bases and the J segment 6 bases; nucleotides outside the gene matches: 11. Germline CDR1 is SGHRS and CDR2 is YFSETQ. CDR3 residues: CASSVRLGSGGNEQFF. The CDR3 coding sequence is TGCGCCAGCAGCGTACGACTCGGTAGCGGGGGCAATGAGCAGTTCTTC.

The chain recombines TRBV9 with TRBJ1-2, with TRBD1 as a possible D gene (5 bases). The length of the CDR3 is 14 residues. The V and J ends lost 1 base and 7 bases respectively, with 14 bases between them. Germline-derived CDR1 and CDR2 are SGDLS and YYNGEE. Written as DNA, the CDR3 is TGTGCCAGCAGCGTAAGTAGGGGTCTGGCTGGCTACACCTTC. Amino acid sequence: CASSVSRGLAGYTF.

This chain links TRBV19 with TRBJ2-5; tentatively, D is TRBD1 (5 bases). CDR1 LNHDA and CDR2 SQIVND come from the germline V gene (reference sequence). Trimming cost V 1 base and J 4 bases, with 13 bases left between them. CDR3 length: 15 amino acids. CDR3: CASSIGLQGRETQYF. DNA of the CDR3: TGTGCCAGTAGTATAGGGCTCCAGGGTAGAGAGACCCAGTACTTC.

The rearrangement uses TRBV29-1 and TRBJ1-1; D may be TRBD1 (5 bases). This CDR3 has 13 residues. CDR1 and CDR2 (germline): SQVTM, ANQGSEA. With 6 bases removed from V and 3 bases from J, the gap between germline ends came to 14 bases. This CDR3 is CSVGIQGDTEAFF. The CDR3 DNA sequence: TGCAGCGTCGGCATACAAGGGGACACTGAAGCTTTCTTT.

V and J are TRBV27 and TRBJ2-3, with 7 positions matching TRBD1. V lost 5 bases to trimming and J lost 1 base; unmatched junction nucleotides: 6. CDR1 is MNHEY, CDR2 SMNVEV, per germline (reference sequence). This CDR3 comprises 15 residues. The CDR3: CASSTGVFGTDTQYF. Here the CDR3 DNA reads TGTGCCAGCAGTACAGGGGTATTTGGCACAGATACGCAGTATTTT.

The J gene is TRBJ1-3, the V gene TRBV27; D is ambiguous. CDR1 is MNHEY and CDR2 is SMNVEV in the germline V gene (reference sequence). Trimming shortened V by 3 bases and J by 3 bases, and 9 bases separated the two germline ends. There are 14 residues in the CDR3. In DNA, the CDR3 is TGTGCCAGCAGTTTTAACAGTTTTGGAAACACCATATATTTT. It specifies CASSFNSFGNTIYF.

This clone was seen only once. The J gene is TRBJ1-2, the V gene TRBV19; D may be TRBD1 (6 bases). CDR3 length: 12 residues. Germline V gives CDR1 LNHDA, CDR2 SQIVND (reference sequence). V was trimmed by 8 bases and J by 8 bases, leaving 15 bases between them. The CDR3 DNA is TGTGCCAGTGAGCCTAGGGGGTACGGCTACACCTTC. It specifies CASEPRGYGYTF. The full variable domain, with the rest looked up from reference TRBV19 and TRBJ1-2, is DGGITQSPKYLFRKEGQNVTLSCEQNLNHDAMYWYRQDPGQGLRLIYYSQIVNDFQKGDIAEGYSVSREKKESFPLTVTSAQKNPTAFYLCASEPRGYGYTFGSGTRLTVV.

The chain employs TRBV7-9 and TRBJ1-2, with D unclear. CDR1 is SEHNR, CDR2 FQNEAQ, per germline (reference sequence). CDR3 length: 14 residues. V lost 5 bases and J 4 bases, leaving 14 bases between the germline ends. This CDR3 reads CASSRTVGVYGYTF. In nucleotides, the CDR3 is TGTGCCAGCAGCCGGACGGTCGGGGTCTATGGCTACACCTTC.

This chain connects TRBV7-3 to TRBJ2-1, with D tentatively TRBD2 (6 bases). The CDR3 is 12 residues long. Germline V lookup: CDR1 SGHTA, CDR2 FQGTGA. V lost 4 bases and J 10 bases, leaving 11 bases between the germline ends. The CDR3 region has the DNA TGTGCCAGCAGCTCTAGGGCGGGGGAGCAGTTCTTC. Residues: CASSSRAGEQFF.

This sequence joins TRBV9 and TRBJ1-2; TRBD1 is a possible D gene (6 bases). Germline-derived CDR1 and CDR2 are SGDLS and YYNGEE. This CDR3 comprises 14 residues. The V end was cut by 7 bases, the J end by 0 bases, with 13 bases between. The CDR3 loop reads CASSRGATNYGYTF. CDR3 bases: TGTGCCAGCTCCCGGGGGGCGACTAACTATGGCTACACCTTC.

The CDR3 sequence is CASSHATNRGGRYEQYF. CDR3 coding DNA: TGCGCCAGCAGCCACGCCACGAACAGAGGAGGCAGATACGAGCAGTACTTC. The chain employs TRBV4-1 and TRBJ2-7, with D possibly TRBD2 on 5 matching bases. The V gene lost 3 bases and the J gene lost 4 bases, with 22 bases spanning the gap. There are 17 residues in the CDR3. Germline lookup yields CDR1 MGHRA and CDR2 YSYEKL.

This clone was seen a single time. The rearrangement uses TRBV6-6 and TRBJ1-1; TRBD1 matches at 9 bases. CDR3 length equals 15 residues. V shed 7 bases and J 6 bases; nucleotides not matched to a gene: 12. CDR1 MNHNY and CDR2 SVGAGI come from the germline V gene (reference sequence). This chain's CDR3 is CASKEPGQGISEAFF. CDR3 DNA sequence: TGTGCCAGCAAGGAACCGGGACAGGGAATATCTGAAGCTTTCTTT.

This clone has only a few counts. The chain combines TRBV2 with TRBJ1-6; D possibly corresponds to TRBD1 (5 bases). This CDR3 has 13 amino acids. CDR1 and CDR2 from the germline V gene are SNHLY and FYNNEI. V lost 4 bases and J lost 13, with 14 bases in between. CDR3 coding DNA: TGTGCCAGCAGTGGGGGCCTGGTGGTTCCCCTCCACTTT. It codes for CASSGGLVVPLHF.

J is TRBJ1-6 and V is TRBV6-5; 11 bases are a match to TRBD1. J lost 9 bases, V lost 2 bases, and 0 bases had no gene match. The CDR3 is 14 residues long. From germline, CDR1 is MNHEY and CDR2 SVGAGI. The CDR3 loop is CASSYGTGGSPLHF. CDR3 sequence (DNA): TGTGCCAGCAGTTACGGGACAGGGGGTTCACCCCTCCACTTT.

The chain is built from TRBV11-2 and TRBJ2-7; 7 bases are shared with TRBD1. Germline CDR1 SGHAT, CDR2 FQNNGV. The CDR3 length is 14 residues. V trimming: 8 bases; J trimming: 0 bases; junction bases outside the gene matches: 7. Here the CDR3 reads CASLNRGSSYEQYF. The DNA of the CDR3 is TGTGCCAGCCTTAACAGGGGTAGCTCCTACGAGCAGTACTTC. Filled out from reference TRBV11-2 and TRBJ2-7, the complete variable domain reads EAGVAQSPRYKIIEKRQSVAFWCNPISGHATLYWYQQILGQGPKLLIQFQNNGVVDDSQLPKDRFSAERLKGVDSTLKIQPAKLEDSAVYLCASLNRGSSYEQYFGPGTRLTVT.

The chain carries TRBV12-3 or TRBV12-4 and TRBJ1-5; D call uncertain. V was pared by 2 bases and J by 9 bases, with 5 bases between. This CDR3 is 11 amino acids long. CDR3 loop: CASSLRRPQHF. In DNA form, the CDR3 reads TGTGCCAGCAGTTTAAGGAGGCCCCAGCATTTT.

The gene calls are TRBV19 and TRBJ1-6; maybe TRBD1 (5 bases). The CDR3 totals 14 residues. V lost 5 bases to trimming and J lost 9 bases, with 14 bases between them. CDR1 is LNHDA and CDR2 is SQIVND in the germline V gene (reference sequence). The CDR3 bases are TGTGCCAGTAGTCGGGGGGGAGAGCTTTCACCCCTCCACTTT. The encoded protein is CASSRGGELSPLHF. Filled out from reference TRBV19 and TRBJ1-6, the complete variable domain reads DGGITQSPKYLFRKEGQNVTLSCEQNLNHDAMYWYRQDPGQGLRLIYYSQIVNDFQKGDIAEGYSVSREKKESFPLTVTSAQKNPTAFYLCASSRGGELSPLHFGNGTRLTVT.

The gene calls are TRBV7-2 and TRBJ2-1; 13 bases fit TRBD2. CDR1 SGHTA and CDR2 FQGNSA come from the germline V gene. There are 17 residues in the CDR3. J was trimmed by 0 bases and V by 5 bases; bases with no gene match: 4. CDR3 loop: CASSVLAGGISYNEQFF. The CDR3 nucleotides read TGTGCCAGCAGCGTACTAGCGGGGGGGATCTCCTACAATGAGCAGTTCTTC.

The chain joins TRBV6-1 to TRBJ1-2; D uncertain. V was clipped by 3 bases and J by 8 bases, with 16 bases between them. The CDR3 spans 14 residues. Germline CDR1 is MNHNS and CDR2 is SASEGT. The CDR3 region has the DNA TGTGCCAGCAGTGAGTCCGGACTCTTGGGGGGCTACACCTTC. Amino acids: CASSESGLLGGYTF.